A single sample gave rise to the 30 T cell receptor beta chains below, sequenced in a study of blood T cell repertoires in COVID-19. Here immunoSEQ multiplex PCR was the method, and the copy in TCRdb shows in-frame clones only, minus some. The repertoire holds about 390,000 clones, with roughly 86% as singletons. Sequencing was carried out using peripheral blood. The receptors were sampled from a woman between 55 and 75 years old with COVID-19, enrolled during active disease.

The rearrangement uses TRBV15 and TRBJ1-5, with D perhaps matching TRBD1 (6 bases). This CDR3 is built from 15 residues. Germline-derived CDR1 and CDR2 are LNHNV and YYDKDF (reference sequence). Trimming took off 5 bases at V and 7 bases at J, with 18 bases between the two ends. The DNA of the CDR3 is TGTGCCACCAGCTCTCTCGGGGGGCGAGGACAGCCCCAGCATTTT. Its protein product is CATSSLGGRGQPQHF.

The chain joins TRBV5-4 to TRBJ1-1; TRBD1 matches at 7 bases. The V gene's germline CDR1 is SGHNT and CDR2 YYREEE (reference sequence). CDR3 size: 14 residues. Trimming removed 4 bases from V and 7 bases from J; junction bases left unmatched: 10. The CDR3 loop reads CASSVKTGTIEAFF. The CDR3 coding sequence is TGTGCCAGCAGCGTCAAGACAGGGACAATTGAAGCTTTCTTT. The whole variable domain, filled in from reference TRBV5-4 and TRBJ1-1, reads ETGVTQSPTHLIKTRGQQVTLRCSSQSGHNTVSWYQQALGQGPQFIFQYYREEENGRGNFPPRFSGLQFPNYSSELNVNALELDDSALYLCASSVKTGTIEAFFGQGTRLTVV.

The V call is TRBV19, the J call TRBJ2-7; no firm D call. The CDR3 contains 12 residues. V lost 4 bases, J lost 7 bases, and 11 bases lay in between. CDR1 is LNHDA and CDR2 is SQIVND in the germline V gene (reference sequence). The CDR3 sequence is CASSTRSREQYF. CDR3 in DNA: TGTGCCAGTAGTACCCGATCTCGGGAGCAGTACTTC.

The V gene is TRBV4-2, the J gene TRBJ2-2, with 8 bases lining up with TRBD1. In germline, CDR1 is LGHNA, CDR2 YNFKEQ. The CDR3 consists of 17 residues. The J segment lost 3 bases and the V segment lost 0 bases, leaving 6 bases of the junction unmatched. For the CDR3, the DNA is TGTGCCAGCAGCCAAGATCCAAGGACAGGGTACACCGGGGAGCTGTTTTTT. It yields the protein CASSQDPRTGYTGELFF.

This CDR3 is CASSQVGGQSNQPQHF. The CDR3 bases are TGCGCCAGCAGCCAAGTTGGAGGACAGAGCAATCAGCCCCAGCATTTT. The chain couples TRBV4-1 to TRBJ1-5; D might be TRBD1 (6 bases). Per the germline V gene, CDR1 is MGHRA and CDR2 is YSYEKL. This CDR3 has 16 residues. V was clipped by 1 base and J by 1 base, with 11 bases between them.

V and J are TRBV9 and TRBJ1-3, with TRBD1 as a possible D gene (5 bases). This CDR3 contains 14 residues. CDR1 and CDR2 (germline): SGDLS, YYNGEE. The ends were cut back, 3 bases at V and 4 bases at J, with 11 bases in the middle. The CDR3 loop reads CASSEQATGNTIYF. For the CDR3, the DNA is TGTGCCAGCAGCGAACAGGCAACAGGAAACACCATATATTTT.

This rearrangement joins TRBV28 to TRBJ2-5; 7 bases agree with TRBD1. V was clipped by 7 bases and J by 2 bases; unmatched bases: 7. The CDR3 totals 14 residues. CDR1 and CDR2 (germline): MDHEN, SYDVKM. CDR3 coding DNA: TGTGCCAGCAACAGGGACAGCGCACAAGAGACCCAGTACTTC. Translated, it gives CASNRDSAQETQYF. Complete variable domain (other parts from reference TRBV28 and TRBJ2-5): DVKVTQSSRYLVKRTGEKVFLECVQDMDHENMFWYRQDPGLGLRLIYFSYDVKMKEKGDIPEGYSVSREKKERFSLILESASTNQTSMYLCASNRDSAQETQYFGPGTRLLVL.

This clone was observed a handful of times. CDR3 nucleotides: TGCGCCAGCAGCTTGGCACCGGGACAGTTCATGAACACTGAAGCTTTCTTT. Translated: CASSLAPGQFMNTEAFF. This chain connects TRBV5-1 to TRBJ1-1; 7 positions match TRBD1. The CDR3 totals 17 residues. CDR1 SGHRS and CDR2 YFSETQ come from the germline V gene. J lost 0 bases, V lost 0 bases, and 8 bases had no gene match.

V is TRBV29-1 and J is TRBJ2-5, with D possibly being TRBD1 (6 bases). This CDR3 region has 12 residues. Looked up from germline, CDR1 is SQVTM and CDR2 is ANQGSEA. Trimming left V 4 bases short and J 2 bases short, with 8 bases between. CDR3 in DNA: TGCAGCGTTGCGGGACAACAAGAGACCCAGTACTTC. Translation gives CSVAGQQETQYF.

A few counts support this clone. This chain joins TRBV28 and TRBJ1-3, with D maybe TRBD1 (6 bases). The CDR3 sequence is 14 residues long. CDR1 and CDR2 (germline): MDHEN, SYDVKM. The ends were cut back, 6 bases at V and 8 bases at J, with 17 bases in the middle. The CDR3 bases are TGTGCCAGCAGCCGGGACACGGCTGGGGACACCATATATTTT. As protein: CASSRDTAGDTIYF.

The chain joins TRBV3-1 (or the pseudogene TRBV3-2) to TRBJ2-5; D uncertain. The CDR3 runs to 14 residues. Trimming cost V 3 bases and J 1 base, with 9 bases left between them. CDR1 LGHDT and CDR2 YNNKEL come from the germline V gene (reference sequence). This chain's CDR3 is CASSQAPLQETQYF. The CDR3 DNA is TGTGCCAGCAGCCAGGCCCCTCTCCAAGAGACCCAGTACTTC.

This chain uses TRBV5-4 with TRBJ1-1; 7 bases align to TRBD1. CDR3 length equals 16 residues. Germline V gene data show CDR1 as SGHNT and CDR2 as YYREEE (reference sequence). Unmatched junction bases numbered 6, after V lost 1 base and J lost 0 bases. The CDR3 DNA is TGTGCCAGCAGCTTGTTCGACAGGGCGATGAACACTGAAGCTTTCTTT. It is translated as CASSLFDRAMNTEAFF.

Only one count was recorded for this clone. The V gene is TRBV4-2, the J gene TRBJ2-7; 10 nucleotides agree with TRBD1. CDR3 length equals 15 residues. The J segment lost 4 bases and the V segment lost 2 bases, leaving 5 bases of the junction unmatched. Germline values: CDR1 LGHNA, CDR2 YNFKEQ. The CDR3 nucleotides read TGTGCCAGCAGCCAACTAAGACAGGGGGCTTACGAGCAGTACTTC. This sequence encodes CASSQLRQGAYEQYF.

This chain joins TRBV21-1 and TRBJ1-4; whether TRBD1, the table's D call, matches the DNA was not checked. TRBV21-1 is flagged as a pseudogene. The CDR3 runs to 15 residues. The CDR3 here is CASSSWPATNEKLFF. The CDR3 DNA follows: TGTGCCAGCAGCTCCTGGCCCGCAACTAATGAAAAACTGTTTTTT.

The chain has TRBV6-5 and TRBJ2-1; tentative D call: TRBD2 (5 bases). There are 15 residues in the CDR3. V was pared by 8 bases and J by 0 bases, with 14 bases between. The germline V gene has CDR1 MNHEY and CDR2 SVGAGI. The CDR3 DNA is TGTGCCAGCCGGGGTCAGCTACACTCCTACAATGAGCAGTTCTTC. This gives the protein CASRGQLHSYNEQFF.

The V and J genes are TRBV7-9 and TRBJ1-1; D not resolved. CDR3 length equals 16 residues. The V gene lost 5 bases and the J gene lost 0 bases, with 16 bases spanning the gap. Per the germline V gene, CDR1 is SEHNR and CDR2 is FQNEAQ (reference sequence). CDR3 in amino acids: CASSGNGVTMNTEAFF. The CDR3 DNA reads TGTGCCAGCAGCGGAAACGGGGTGACCATGAACACTGAAGCTTTCTTT. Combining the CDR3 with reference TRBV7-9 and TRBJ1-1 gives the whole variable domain DTGVSQNPRHKITKRGQNVTFRCDPISEHNRLYWYRQTLGQGPEFLTYFQNEAQLEKSRLLSDRFSAERPKGSFSTLEIQRTEQGDSAMYLCASSGNGVTMNTEAFFGQGTRLTVV.

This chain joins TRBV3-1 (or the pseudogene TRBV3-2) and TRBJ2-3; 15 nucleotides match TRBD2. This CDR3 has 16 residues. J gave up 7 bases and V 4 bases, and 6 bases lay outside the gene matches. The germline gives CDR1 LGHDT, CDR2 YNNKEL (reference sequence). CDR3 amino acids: CASSRTSGGARNTQYF. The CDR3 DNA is TGTGCCAGCAGCCGGACTAGCGGGGGGGCCAGAAATACGCAGTATTTT.

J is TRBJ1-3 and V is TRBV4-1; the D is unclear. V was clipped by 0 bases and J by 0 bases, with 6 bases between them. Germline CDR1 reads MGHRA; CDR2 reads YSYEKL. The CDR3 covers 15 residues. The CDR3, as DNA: TGCGCCAGCAGCCAAGAACAGTTCTCTGGAAACACCATATATTTT. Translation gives CASSQEQFSGNTIYF.

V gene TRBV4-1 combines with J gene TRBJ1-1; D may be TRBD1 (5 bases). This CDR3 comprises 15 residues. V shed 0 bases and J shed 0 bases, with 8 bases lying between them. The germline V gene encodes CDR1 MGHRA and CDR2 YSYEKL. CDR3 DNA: TGCGCCAGCAGCCAAGAGGTACAGGTGAACACTGAAGCTTTCTTT. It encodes CASSQEVQVNTEAFF.

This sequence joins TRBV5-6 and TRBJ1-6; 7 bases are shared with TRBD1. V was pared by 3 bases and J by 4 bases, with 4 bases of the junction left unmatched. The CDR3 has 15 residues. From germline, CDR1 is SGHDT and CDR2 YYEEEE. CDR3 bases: TGTGCCAGCAGCTCACCGGGACAGTATAATTCACCCCTCCACTTT. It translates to CASSSPGQYNSPLHF.

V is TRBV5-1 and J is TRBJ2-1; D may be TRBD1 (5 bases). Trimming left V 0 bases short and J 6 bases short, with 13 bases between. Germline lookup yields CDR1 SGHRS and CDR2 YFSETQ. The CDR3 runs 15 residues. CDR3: CASSLVTVSRNEQFF. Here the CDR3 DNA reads TGCGCCAGCAGCTTGGTGACAGTCAGTCGCAATGAGCAGTTCTTC.

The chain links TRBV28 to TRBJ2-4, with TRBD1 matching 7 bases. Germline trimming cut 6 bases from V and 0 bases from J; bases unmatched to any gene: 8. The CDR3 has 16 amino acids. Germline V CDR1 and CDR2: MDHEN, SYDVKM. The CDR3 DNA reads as TGTGCCAGCAGCCTTCCGGGGACAGCAGCCAAAAACATTCAGTACTTC. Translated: CASSLPGTAAKNIQYF.

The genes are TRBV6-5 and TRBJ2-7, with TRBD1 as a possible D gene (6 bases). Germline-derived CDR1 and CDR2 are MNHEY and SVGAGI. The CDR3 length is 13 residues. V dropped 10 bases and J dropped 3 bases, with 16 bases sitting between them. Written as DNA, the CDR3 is TGTGCCATCCGGAGACAGGAGAACTACGAGCAGTACTTC. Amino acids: CAIRRQENYEQYF.

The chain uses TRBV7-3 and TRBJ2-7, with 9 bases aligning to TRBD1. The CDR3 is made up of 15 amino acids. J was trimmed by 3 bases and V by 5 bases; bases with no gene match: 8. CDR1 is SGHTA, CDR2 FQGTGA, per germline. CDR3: CASSPQAGQGYEQYF. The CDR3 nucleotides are TGTGCCAGCAGCCCCCAGGCGGGACAGGGCTACGAGCAGTACTTC.

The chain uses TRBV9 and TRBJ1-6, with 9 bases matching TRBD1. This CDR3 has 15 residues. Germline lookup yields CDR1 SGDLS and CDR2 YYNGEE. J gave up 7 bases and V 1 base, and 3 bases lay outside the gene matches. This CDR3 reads CASSVSDRGNSPLHF. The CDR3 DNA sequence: TGTGCCAGCAGCGTATCTGACAGGGGGAATTCACCCCTCCACTTT.

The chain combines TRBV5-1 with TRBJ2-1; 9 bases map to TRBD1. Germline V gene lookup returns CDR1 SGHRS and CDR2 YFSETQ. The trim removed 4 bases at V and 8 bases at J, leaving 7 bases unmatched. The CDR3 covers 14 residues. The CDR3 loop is CASSPGTGKDEQFF. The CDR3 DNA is TGCGCCAGCAGCCCCGGGACAGGGAAGGATGAGCAGTTCTTC.

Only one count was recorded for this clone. CDR3: CASSQRGGRANVLTF. The CDR3, as DNA: TGTGCCAGCAGCCAGAGAGGGGGCAGGGCCAACGTCCTGACTTTC. The chain joins TRBV3-1 (or the pseudogene TRBV3-2) to TRBJ2-6, with 7 positions matching TRBD1. V shed 3 bases and J 5 bases; nucleotides not matched to a gene: 4. CDR1 and CDR2 from the germline V gene are LGHDT and YNNKEL (reference sequence). This CDR3 comprises 15 residues.

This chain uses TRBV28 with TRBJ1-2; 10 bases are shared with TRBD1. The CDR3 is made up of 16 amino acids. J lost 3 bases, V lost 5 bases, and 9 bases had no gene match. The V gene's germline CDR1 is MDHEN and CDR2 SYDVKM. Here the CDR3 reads CASSQGRDRGHYGYTF. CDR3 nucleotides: TGTGCCAGCAGTCAGGGTCGGGACAGGGGACACTATGGCTACACCTTC.

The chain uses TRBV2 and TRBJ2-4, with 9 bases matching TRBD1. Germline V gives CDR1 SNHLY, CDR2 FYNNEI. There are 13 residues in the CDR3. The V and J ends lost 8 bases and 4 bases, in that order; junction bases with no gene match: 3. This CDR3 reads CASDGTGKNIQYF. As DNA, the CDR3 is TGTGCCAGCGACGGGACAGGGAAAAACATTCAGTACTTC.

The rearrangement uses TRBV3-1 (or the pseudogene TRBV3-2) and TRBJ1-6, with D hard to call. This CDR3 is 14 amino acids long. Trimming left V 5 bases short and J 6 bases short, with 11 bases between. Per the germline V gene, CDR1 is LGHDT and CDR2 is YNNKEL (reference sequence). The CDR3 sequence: CASSSGISNSPLHF. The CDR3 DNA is TGTGCCAGCAGCTCCGGGATAAGTAATTCACCCCTCCACTTT.